This entry lists 21 T cell receptor beta chains sequenced from one sample in a study of glioma-infiltrating T cells (dated by TCRdb to 2016 to 2017). Sequencing took place on an Illumina MiSeq. The iRepertoire nested amplicon-rescue multiplex PCR (arm-PCR) platform was used to amplify TCR alpha and beta CDR3 regions from RNA. The public sequencing data were trimmed at Q25 with fastp and processed into clonotypes with MiXCR by TCRdb, which kept only in-frame beta chains. When rows share a CDR3 protein, they turn into one entry using the most common DNA and genes. This sample has about 180,000 distinct CDR3 sequences in its table, and about 47% of those were observed once. The top ten hold 5.2% of the sample. Sequenced input: glioma tissue, nonneoplastic brain tissue, or PBMCs (not recorded which). These receptors originate from a human donor with low-grade glioma or glioblastoma, undergoing nonglioma brain surgery, or in good health (not recorded which).

As to this clonotype: Without the conserved terminal phenylalanine or tryptophan, this CDR3 likely stems from a read error. V gene TRBV7-6 combines with J gene TRBJ2-1; D might be TRBD2 (5 bases). CDR1 is SGHVS, CDR2 FNYEAQ, per germline. The CDR3 consists of 15 residues. Trimming took 5 bases from V and 4 from J, leaving 15 bases between them. The chain's CDR3 is CASSRGSGRYNEQFL. CDR3 nucleotide sequence: TGTGCCAGCAGCCGCGGGTCGGGCAGATACAATGAGCAGTTCCTC.

This clonotype was seen a handful of times. The V call is TRBV20-1, the J call TRBJ2-6; D unclear. The V and J ends lost 1 base and 0 bases respectively, with 13 bases between them. The length of the CDR3 is 17 residues. Germline V lookup: CDR1 DFQATT, CDR2 SNEGSKA (reference sequence). The CDR3 DNA reads as TGCAGTGCTAGAGGGGGAAGAGTACCCTCTGGGGCCAACGTCCTGACTTTC. The encoded protein is CSARGGRVPSGANVLTF.

A remark on this clonotype: A much larger clone differs by one base, so this may be a read error. V and J are TRBV28 and TRBJ2-1; 7 nucleotides line up with TRBD1. In germline, CDR1 is MDHEN, CDR2 SYDVKM. The CDR3 loop spans 19 amino acids. The V segment lost 6 bases and the J segment 6 bases; nucleotides outside the gene matches: 23. The CDR3 bases are TGTGCCAGCAGACCTAACCTTCCTACTACAGGGGTCAGGGTCAATGAGCAGTTCTTC. Protein: CASRPNLPTTGVRVNEQFF. Full variable domain (outside the CDR3, taken from reference TRBV28 and TRBJ2-1): DVKVTQSSRYLVKRTGEKVFLECVQDMDHENMFWYRQDPGLGLRLIYFSYDVKMKEKGDIPEGYSVSREKKERFSLILESASTNQTSMYLCASRPNLPTTGVRVNEQFFGPGTRLTVL.

As to this clonotype: A much more abundant neighbour one base away suggests this may be a read error. The chain recombines TRBV20-1 with TRBJ1-5; TRBD1 matches 7 bases. Germline V gene sequence: CDR1 DFQATT, CDR2 SNEGSKA (reference sequence). V was clipped by 6 bases and J by 7 bases; unmatched bases: 12. The length of the CDR3 is 14 residues. The CDR3 reads CSAKGDRVGQPQHF. CDR3 bases: TGCAGTGCAAAAGGAGACAGGGTCGGGCAGCCCCAGCATTTT.

A word on this clonotype: A much more abundant neighbour one base away suggests this may be a read error. This sequence joins TRBV7-7 and TRBJ2-1; D gene ambiguous. Germline CDR1 reads SSHAT; CDR2 reads FNYEAQ (reference sequence). CDR3 size: 14 residues. The CDR3 DNA reads as TGTGCCGGCAGCTTAGATCTGGTAATGGATGAGCAGTTCTTC. It encodes CAGSLDLVMDEQFF.

Only a few counts were recorded for this clonotype. The rearrangement joins TRBV14 to TRBJ2-1; 8 positions match TRBD2. The trim removed 5 bases at V and 4 bases at J, leaving 10 bases unmatched. CDR1 is SGHDN, CDR2 FVKESK, per germline. This CDR3 is built from 16 residues. As DNA, the CDR3 is TGTGCCAGCAGCACCGGGAGAGCGGGAGAGTACAATGAGCAGTTCTTC. Its protein is CASSTGRAGEYNEQFF.

This clonotype was observed at least ten times. This chain links TRBV20-1 with TRBJ1-5; D call uncertain. V shed 6 bases and J shed 1 base, with 13 bases lying between them. Germline-derived CDR1 and CDR2 are DFQATT and SNEGSKA (reference sequence). There are 14 residues in the CDR3. DNA for the CDR3: TGCAGTGCGCTACACGGGCAGAGCAATCAGCCCCAGCATTTT. It specifies CSALHGQSNQPQHF.

The gene calls are TRBV4-2 and TRBJ1-1, with D perhaps matching TRBD1 (5 bases). V was trimmed by 3 bases and J by 0 bases, leaving 17 bases between them. This CDR3 is 17 amino acids long. Germline CDR1 LGHNA, CDR2 YNFKEQ. The CDR3 DNA sequence: TGTGCCAGCAGCCAGGGGCCATCGGTTGGATTGAACACTGAAGCTTTCTTT. Residues: CASSQGPSVGLNTEAFF.

This clonotype appeared many times. The chain links TRBV28 to TRBJ2-5; 7 bases are a match to TRBD2. Germline trimming cut 5 bases from V and 1 base from J; bases unmatched to any gene: 4. Germline V gene lookup returns CDR1 MDHEN and CDR2 SYDVKM. CDR3 length: 14 amino acids. CDR3 nucleotides: TGTGCCAGCAGTGGAGCGGGACGCCAAGAGACCCAGTACTTC. This sequence encodes CASSGAGRQETQYF.

Remarks on this clonotype: The junction departs from germline at one end; a sequencing error may be responsible. The chain joins TRBV7-6 to TRBJ2-3; 11 bases agree with TRBD2. CDR1 and CDR2 from the germline V gene are SGHVS and FNYEAQ. This CDR3 is 15 amino acids long. CDR3 protein: CDSTLLAGESDTQYF. CDR3 nucleotide sequence: TGTGACAGCACGCTACTAGCGGGAGAGTCAGATACGCAGTATTTT.

V is TRBV11-2 and J is TRBJ2-7; tentatively, D is TRBD2 (6 bases). CDR3 size: 14 residues. The V end was cut by 0 bases, the J end by 3 bases, with 9 bases between. CDR1 and CDR2 from the germline V gene are SGHAT and FQNNGV. The CDR3 protein is CASSLDGGYYEQYF. The CDR3 region has the DNA TGTGCCAGCAGCTTAGATGGAGGGTACTACGAGCAGTACTTC.

The chain links TRBV6-2 or TRBV6-3 to TRBJ2-7, with D possibly being TRBD1 (6 bases). V lost 5 bases, J lost 1 base, and 12 bases lay in between. Germline CDR1 and CDR2: MNHEY and SVGEGT. The CDR3 spans 14 residues. Here the CDR3 reads CASSTQDRSYEQYF. The DNA of the CDR3 is TGTGCCAGCAGTACCCAAGACAGGTCCTACGAGCAGTACTTC.

J is TRBJ1-5 and V is TRBV28; 8 bases match TRBD1. Germline-derived CDR1 and CDR2 are MDHEN and SYDVKM. The V segment lost 7 bases and the J segment 2 bases; nucleotides outside the gene matches: 10. The CDR3 sequence is 16 residues long. CDR3 coding DNA: TGTGCCAGCAACCTAGAGACGGGACAGGGCAATCAGCCCCAGCATTTT. It yields the protein CASNLETGQGNQPQHF.

Of note for this clonotype: Being one base from a much bigger clone, this may be a read error. This chain uses TRBV7-9 with TRBJ2-1, with D perhaps being TRBD1 or TRBD2 (6 bases each). The CDR3 covers 15 residues. The ends were cut back, 8 bases at V and 4 bases at J, with 18 bases in the middle. Germline assignment: CDR1 SEHNR and CDR2 FQNEAQ (reference sequence). This chain's CDR3 is CASEGGVTLYNEQFF. DNA of the CDR3: TGTGCCAGCGAGGGGGGAGTAACCTTGTACAATGAGCAGTTCTTC.

This clonotype was seen many times. This chain links TRBV6-1 with TRBJ1-5; the match to TRBD1 covers 9 bases. V trimming: 2 bases; J trimming: 7 bases; junction bases outside the gene matches: 6. The CDR3 runs 15 residues. Germline V CDR1 and CDR2: MNHNS, SASEGT. CDR3 DNA sequence: TGTGCCAGCAGTGAAACCGCGACAGGGGGGCAGCCCCAGCATTTT. Amino acids: CASSETATGGQPQHF.

The CDR3 nucleotides read TGCAGTGCTAGGCAGGGAAGCACAGATACGCAGTATTTT. Translated, it gives CSARQGSTDTQYF. The V call is TRBV20-1, the J call TRBJ2-3; a weak D match, TRBD1 (5 bases). Germline V lookup: CDR1 DFQATT, CDR2 SNEGSKA (reference sequence). CDR3 length: 13 residues. Trimming stripped 3 bases from V and 0 bases from J, with 7 bases between.

The chain is built from TRBV9 and TRBJ1-1, with unresolved D. Trimming stripped 0 bases from V and 3 bases from J, with 9 bases between. CDR3 length equals 14 residues. Germline V gene sequence: CDR1 SGDLS, CDR2 YYNGEE. CDR3 region: CASSVVSADTEAFF. For the CDR3, the DNA is TGTGCCAGCAGCGTAGTGTCCGCTGACACTGAAGCTTTCTTT.

This clonotype was observed a handful of times. J is TRBJ2-3 and V is TRBV11-3; D call uncertain. The germline V and J ends were trimmed by 1 base and 0 bases, with 8 bases remaining between them. Germline V gene sequence: CDR1 SGHNT, CDR2 YENEEA. CDR3 length: 15 residues. CDR3 region: CASSLAIQSTDTQYF. CDR3 DNA sequence: TGTGCCAGCAGCTTAGCAATTCAGAGCACAGATACGCAGTATTTT.

This chain connects TRBV19 to TRBJ1-5; no clear D. The CDR3 totals 15 residues. The V gene's germline CDR1 is LNHDA and CDR2 SQIVND (reference sequence). V lost 5 bases, J lost 0 bases, and 11 bases lay in between. CDR3 nucleotides: TGTGCCAGTAGTTTCGGCCATTATAGCAATCAGCCCCAGCATTTT. It yields the protein CASSFGHYSNQPQHF.

Many counts were recorded for this clonotype. Its ends do not fully match the called genes, so a read error is possible. The CDR3 protein is CASSPGQGKTEASF. The CDR3 DNA is TGTGCCAGCAGCCCGGGACAGGGGAAAACTGAAGCTTCCTTT. The chain links TRBV6-1 to TRBJ1-1; TRBD1 aligns across 10 bases. Germline V gene sequence: CDR1 MNHNS, CDR2 SASEGT. The CDR3 is made up of 14 amino acids.

This clonotype was seen ten or more times. The rearrangement uses TRBV28 and TRBJ1-2; possibly TRBD1 for D (6 bases). Germline CDR1 and CDR2: MDHEN and SYDVKM. V gave up 4 bases and J gave up 6 bases, with 15 bases separating them. CDR3 length equals 14 residues. This chain's CDR3 is CASSSPGGGNGYTF. In DNA form, the CDR3 reads TGTGCCAGCAGTTCGCCGGGGGGGGGCAATGGCTACACCTTC.